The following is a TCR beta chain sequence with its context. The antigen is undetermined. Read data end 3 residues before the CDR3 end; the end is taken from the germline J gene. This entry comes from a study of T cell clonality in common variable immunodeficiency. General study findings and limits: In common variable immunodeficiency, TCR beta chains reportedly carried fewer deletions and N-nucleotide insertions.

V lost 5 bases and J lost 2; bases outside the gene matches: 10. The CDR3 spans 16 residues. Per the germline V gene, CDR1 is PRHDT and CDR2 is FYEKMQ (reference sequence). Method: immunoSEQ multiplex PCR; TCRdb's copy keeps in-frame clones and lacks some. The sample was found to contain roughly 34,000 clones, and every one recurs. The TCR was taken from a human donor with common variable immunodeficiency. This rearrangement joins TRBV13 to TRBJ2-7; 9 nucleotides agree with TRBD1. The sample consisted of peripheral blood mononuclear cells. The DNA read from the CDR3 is TGTGCCAGCAGCGATGCCCCCGGGACAGGGACCTACGAG. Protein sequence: CASSDAPGTGTYE. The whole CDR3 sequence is CASSDAPGTGTYEQYF.